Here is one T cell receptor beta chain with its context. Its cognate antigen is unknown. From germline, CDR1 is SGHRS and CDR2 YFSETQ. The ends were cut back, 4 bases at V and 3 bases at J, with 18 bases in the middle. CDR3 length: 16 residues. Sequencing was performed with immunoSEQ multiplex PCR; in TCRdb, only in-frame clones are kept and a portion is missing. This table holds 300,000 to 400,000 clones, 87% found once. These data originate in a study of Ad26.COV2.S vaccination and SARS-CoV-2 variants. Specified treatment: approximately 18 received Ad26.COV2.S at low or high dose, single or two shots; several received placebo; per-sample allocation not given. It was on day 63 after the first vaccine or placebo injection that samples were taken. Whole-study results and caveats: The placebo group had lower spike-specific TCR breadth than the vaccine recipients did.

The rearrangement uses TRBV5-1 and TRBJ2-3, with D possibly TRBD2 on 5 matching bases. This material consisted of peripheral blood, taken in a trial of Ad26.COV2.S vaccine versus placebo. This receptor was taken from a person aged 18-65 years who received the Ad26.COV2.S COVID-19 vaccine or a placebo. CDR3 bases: TGCGCCAGCAGCCCCCCCGAGGGATCGTGGACAGATACGCAGTATTTT. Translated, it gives CASSPPEGSWTDTQYF.